Each of the 10 T cell receptor beta chains below was sequenced from the same sample in a study of a mutant IDH1 vaccine in newly diagnosed glioma. The antigens for these receptors are not known. Time point reported: week 47, end of study. It was 300 ug of mutant IDH1 20-mer peptide that made up each vaccine dose, given with topical imiquimod. The assay was immunoSEQ multiplex PCR, and TCRdb's table has in-frame clones only and misses some. The repertoire holds about 94,000 clones, with 85% to 90% as singletons. Sequences were derived from PBMCs, sampled from a glioma patient whose treatment included an IDH1 peptide vaccine. The source is a woman aged 45 to 65 with glioma.

V and J are TRBV4-1 and TRBJ1-1; 8 bases map to TRBD1. This CDR3 spans 15 amino acids. CDR1 and CDR2 (germline): MGHRA, YSYEKL. The trim removed 2 bases at V and 4 bases at J, leaving 6 bases unmatched. CDR3: CASSQTRQGITEAFF. The CDR3 nucleotides are TGCGCCAGCAGCCAAACCAGACAGGGGATCACTGAAGCTTTCTTT.

V is TRBV4-1 and J is TRBJ1-3, with D uncertain. Germline loops: CDR1 MGHRA, CDR2 YSYEKL. The CDR3 is 12 residues long. V lost 3 bases and J 4 bases, leaving 4 bases between the germline ends. The CDR3 bases are TGCGCCAGCAGCCACAAGGGAAACACCATATATTTT. Translating gives CASSHKGNTIYF.

The table lists this clone with a few counts. The rearrangement links TRBV5-6 to TRBJ2-4; TRBD1 matches at 10 bases. The CDR3 covers 16 residues. The germline V gene encodes CDR1 SGHDT and CDR2 YYEEEE. Trimming cost V 0 bases and J 7 bases; bases outside gene matches: 7. This CDR3 is CASSLVAGTGVNIQYF. The CDR3 nucleotides are TGTGCCAGCAGCTTGGTGGCCGGGACAGGGGTTAACATTCAGTACTTC.

This chain uses TRBV30 with TRBJ1-5, with D possibly matching TRBD1 (5 bases). Germline values: CDR1 GTSNPN, CDR2 SVGIG (reference sequence). The length of the CDR3 is 14 residues. Trimming shortened V by 2 bases and J by 5 bases, and 13 bases separated the two germline ends. The CDR3 region is CAWSTGPPDQPQHF. CDR3 nucleotide sequence: TGTGCCTGGAGTACGGGACCTCCAGATCAGCCCCAGCATTTT.

The genes are TRBV30 and TRBJ2-1; the D call may be TRBD1 or TRBD2 (7 bases each). Germline assignment: CDR1 GTSNPN and CDR2 SVGIG (reference sequence). CDR3 length: 14 residues. Trimming pared 5 bases from V and 8 bases from J, leaving 19 bases between. The CDR3 sequence: CAWAQGREMDEQFF. The CDR3 DNA reads TGTGCCTGGGCACAGGGGAGGGAGATGGATGAGCAGTTCTTC.

The rearrangement links TRBV28 to TRBJ2-7; D is unclear. This CDR3 contains 12 residues. Germline assignment: CDR1 MDHEN and CDR2 SYDVKM. The ends were cut back, 5 bases at V and 4 bases at J, with 9 bases in the middle. CDR3 loop: CASSVGFYEQYF. The CDR3 DNA is TGTGCCAGCAGTGTCGGGTTTTACGAGCAGTACTTC.

The rearrangement uses TRBV11-2 and TRBJ2-3; D uncertain. V lost 5 bases and J 2 bases, leaving 11 bases between the germline ends. The CDR3 spans 14 residues. Germline lookup yields CDR1 SGHAT and CDR2 FQNNGV. The CDR3 coding sequence is TGTGCCAGCAGCACACAAATGGTCACAGATACGCAGTATTTT. Translation: CASSTQMVTDTQYF.

The chain recombines TRBV9 with TRBJ2-3, with D possibly TRBD2 on 5 matching bases. Trimming took 4 bases from V and 3 from J, leaving 15 bases between them. The CDR3 totals 15 residues. Germline V gives CDR1 SGDLS, CDR2 YYNGEE. CDR3 sequence reads: CASSPEGLATDTQYF. The CDR3 DNA reads TGTGCCAGCAGCCCAGAAGGGCTAGCAACAGATACGCAGTATTTT.

The V gene is TRBV28, the J gene TRBJ2-7, with 13 bases that match TRBD2. CDR3 length: 15 amino acids. V trimming: 6 bases; J trimming: 3 bases; junction bases outside the gene matches: 5. Germline values: CDR1 MDHEN, CDR2 SYDVKM. CDR3 residues: CASSSTSGRGYEQYF. CDR3 DNA: TGTGCCAGCAGCTCTACTAGCGGGAGGGGCTACGAGCAGTACTTC.

The chain has TRBV18 and TRBJ2-2; D not certain. This CDR3 has 15 amino acids. Trimming shortened V by 3 bases and J by 0 bases, and 8 bases separated the two germline ends. Germline V lookup: CDR1 KGHSH, CDR2 LQKENI. CDR3 amino acids: CASSPLDSNTGELFF. As DNA, the CDR3 is TGTGCCAGCTCACCTCTCGATTCGAACACCGGGGAGCTGTTTTTT. The variable domain in full, with the rest retrieved from reference TRBV18 and TRBJ2-2, is NAGVMQNPRHLVRRRGQEARLRCSPMKGHSHVYWYRQLPEEGLKFMVYLQKENIIDESGMPKERFSAEFPKEGPSILRIQQVVRGDSAAYFCASSPLDSNTGELFFGEGSRLTVL.